A single sample is the source of the 8 T cell receptor beta chains below, sequenced in a study of CD8+ T cells in alopecia areata (dated by TCRdb to about 2018). According to the study, the label for this sample's treatment or condition signals: oral pan-JAK inhibitor, 5-10 mg twice daily. Receptor libraries were prepared by the immunoSEQ multiplex PCR assay. To provide template for TCR sequencing, every sample had RNA extracted and reverse transcribed into cDNA. In TCRdb, the immuneACCESS table is reduced to in-frame sequences with V and J assigned. These tables do not hold every clone; where another copy was compared, an unresolved V gene accounts for under half, and the others remain unexplained. This sample holds fewer than 250,000 clones; about 40% were observed only once. About 2.4% of the sample is held by the ten biggest clonotypes. The sample was CD4+ T cells sorted from blood, taken at roughly week 38, from a patient treated with tofacitinib. These receptors were collected from a human donor with alopecia areata.

This chain joins TRBV2 and TRBJ1-2; 8 nucleotides line up with TRBD1. This CDR3 contains 15 residues. J gave up 2 bases and V 7 bases, and 9 bases lay outside the gene matches. Germline CDR1 reads SNHLY; CDR2 reads FYNNEI. The CDR3 loop is CASTPRGQANYGYTF. The CDR3 nucleotides are TGTGCCAGCACCCCAAGGGGACAGGCCAACTATGGCTACACCTTC.

This chain connects TRBV30 to TRBJ1-2; D remains ambiguous. The length of the CDR3 is 11 residues. Germline values: CDR1 GTSNPN, CDR2 SVGIG (reference sequence). V dropped 8 bases and J dropped 1 base, with 8 bases sitting between them. The CDR3 here is CARGLNYGYTF. The CDR3 region has the DNA TGTGCCAGAGGGCTTAACTATGGCTACACCTTC.

This CDR3 is CASSGDRGIDEQFF. CDR3 in DNA: TGTGCCAGCAGTGGGGACAGGGGGATCGATGAGCAGTTCTTC. V is TRBV28 and J is TRBJ2-1; 11 positions match TRBD1. CDR3 size: 14 residues. Trimming at V came to 5 bases and at J to 8 bases, leaving 5 bases not matched to a gene. Germline V gene sequence: CDR1 MDHEN, CDR2 SYDVKM.

The CDR3, as DNA: TGTGCCAGCATAGCGGGAGCCTTACTTTCTGGGGCCAACGTCCTGACTTTC. Amino acid sequence: CASIAGALLSGANVLTF. The rearrangement links TRBV7-9 to TRBJ2-6, with 9 bases identical to TRBD2. The CDR3 is 17 amino acids. Germline V gene lookup returns CDR1 SEHNR and CDR2 FQNEAQ (reference sequence). Unmatched junction bases numbered 8, after V lost 7 bases and J lost 1 base.

This clone has a single count. The rearrangement joins TRBV7-2 to TRBJ1-2; D ambiguous. The V end was cut by 5 bases, the J end by 5 bases, with 12 bases between. Germline V gene sequence: CDR1 SGHTA, CDR2 FQGNSA. The CDR3 spans 13 residues. In nucleotides, the CDR3 is TGTGCCAGCAGCCAAACTGAGGGTTATGGCTACACCTTC. Translating it yields CASSQTEGYGYTF.

J is TRBJ1-2 and V is TRBV13; D gene unclear. This CDR3 is built from 14 residues. Germline loops: CDR1 PRHDT, CDR2 FYEKMQ (reference sequence). Trimming left V 5 bases short and J 4 bases short, with 14 bases between. This CDR3 is CASSPGGQFYGYTF. The CDR3 DNA reads TGTGCCAGCAGCCCAGGAGGGCAGTTCTATGGCTACACCTTC.

This chain links TRBV9 with TRBJ2-7, with 8 bases matching TRBD1. With 4 bases clipped from V and 5 bases from J, the junction kept 8 bases outside the gene matches. Germline assignment: CDR1 SGDLS and CDR2 YYNGEE. The CDR3 is made up of 14 amino acids. The CDR3 sequence: CASSPGQATHEQYF. The CDR3 nucleotides read TGTGCCAGCAGCCCGGGACAGGCAACCCACGAGCAGTACTTC.

The genes are TRBV30 and TRBJ2-7; D perhaps matches TRBD1 (6 bases). Trimming took 0 bases from V and 3 from J, leaving 18 bases between them. Germline CDR1 and CDR2: GTSNPN and SVGIG (reference sequence). CDR3 size: 16 residues. The CDR3 region has the DNA TGTGCCTGGAGTGTTCGTCTAGGAGGCAGGGGCTACGAGCAGTACTTC. This codes for CAWSVRLGGRGYEQYF. Combining the CDR3 with reference TRBV30 and TRBJ2-7 gives the whole variable domain SQTIHQWPATLVQPVGSPLSLECTVEGTSNPNLYWYRQAAGRGLQLLFYSVGIGQISSEVPQNLSASRPQDRQFILSSKKLLLSDSGFYLCAWSVRLGGRGYEQYFGPGTRLTVT.